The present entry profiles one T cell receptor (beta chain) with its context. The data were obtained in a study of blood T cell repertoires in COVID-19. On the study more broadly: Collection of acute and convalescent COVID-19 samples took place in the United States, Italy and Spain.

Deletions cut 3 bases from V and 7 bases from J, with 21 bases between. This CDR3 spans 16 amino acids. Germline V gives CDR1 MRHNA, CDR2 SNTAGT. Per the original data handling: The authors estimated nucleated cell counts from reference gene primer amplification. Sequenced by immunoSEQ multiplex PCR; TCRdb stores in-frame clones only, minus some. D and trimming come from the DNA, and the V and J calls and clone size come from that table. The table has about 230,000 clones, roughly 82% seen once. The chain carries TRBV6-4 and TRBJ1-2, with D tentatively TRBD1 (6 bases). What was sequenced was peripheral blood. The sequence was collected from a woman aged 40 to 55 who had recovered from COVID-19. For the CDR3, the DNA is TGTGCCAGCAGTGAACAACCCGGGACACCGTTGGGTGGCTACACCTTC. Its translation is CASSEQPGTPLGGYTF.